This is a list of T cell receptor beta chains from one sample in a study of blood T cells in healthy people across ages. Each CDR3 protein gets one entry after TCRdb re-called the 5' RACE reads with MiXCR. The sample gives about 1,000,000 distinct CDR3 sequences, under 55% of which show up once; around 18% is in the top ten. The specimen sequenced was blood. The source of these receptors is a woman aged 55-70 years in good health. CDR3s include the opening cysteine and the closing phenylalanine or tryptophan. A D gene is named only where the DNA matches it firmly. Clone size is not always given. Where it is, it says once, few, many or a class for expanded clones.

TGTGCCAGCAGCCAAGATGGGGGCTCTCAGCCCCAGCATTTT,CASSQDGGSQPQHF,TRBV3-1,NA,NA,TRBJ1-5
TGCAGTGCTACGAGGGACTCCCGCTACGAGCAGTACTTC,CSATRDSRYEQYF,TRBV20-1,NA,NA,TRBJ2-7
TGTGCCAGCCGCGGACTAGCAGATTACAATGAGCAGTACTTC,CASRGLADYNEQYF,TRBV6-6,TRBD2,NA,TRBJ2-5
TGCGCCAGCGCAACAGGGGGGTTCCAAGAGACCCAGTACTTC,CASATGGFQETQYF,TRBV5-1,TRBD1,NA,TRBJ2-5
TGTGCCAGCAGTTTATTTTTGGGGCAGACAGCTAACTATGGCTACACCTTC,CASSLFLGQTANYGYTF,TRBV12-3/TRBV12-4,NA,NA,TRBJ1-2
TGTGCCAGCAGTTTAGCCCGGACGACTCCTTACGAGCAGTACTTC,CASSLARTTPYEQYF,TRBV28,NA,NA,TRBJ2-7
TGTGCCAGCAGCGTAGGGACATCCGGGACTAGCGGGAGGGCTAACAATGAGCAGTTCTTC,CASSVGTSGTSGRANNEQFF,TRBV9,TRBD2,NA,TRBJ2-1
TGTGCCAGCAGCTTAGGTTTCGATACGCAGTATTTT,CASSLGFDTQYF,TRBV7-9,NA,NA,TRBJ2-3
TGTGCCAGCAGTTTAGAGATACTGGACAGTAGCACAGATACGCAGTATTTT,CASSLEILDSSTDTQYF,TRBV28,NA,few,TRBJ2-3
TGTGCCAGCAGCATACAGGGGCCTCGGGAGCAGTACTTC,CASSIQGPREQYF,TRBV21-1,NA,once,TRBJ2-7
TGTGCCAGCAGCGTGTGGACAGGGGGGGATTGGGGTGAGCAGTTCTTC,CASSVWTGGDWGEQFF,TRBV9,TRBD1,NA,TRBJ2-1
TGCAGTGCTAGAGTCGGGGACAGCCAAGAGACCCAGTACTTC,CSARVGDSQETQYF,TRBV20-1,TRBD1,NA,TRBJ2-5
TGTGCCAGCACCAAAGATGGAGGGCACAATGAGCAGTTCTTC,CASTKDGGHNEQFF,TRBV12-3/TRBV12-4,NA,NA,TRBJ2-1
TGTGCCAGCAGTCGACCTAGCGGGATGGGAGAGACCCAGTACTTC,CASSRPSGMGETQYF,TRBV25-1,TRBD2,many,TRBJ2-5
TGTGCCAGCAGTATGCACCGGGGCCCCCGAGTCGGGGATACGCAGTATTTT,CASSMHRGPRVGDTQYF,TRBV6-1,NA,NA,TRBJ2-3
TGTGCCACCAGCAGAGAACAGGGCAAATACAGTGAGCAGTTCTTC,CATSREQGKYSEQFF,TRBV15,NA,NA,TRBJ2-1
TGTGCCAGCAGTCCGTGGACAGGGATGGGGGAAAAACTGTTTTTT,CASSPWTGMGEKLFF,TRBV27,TRBD1,NA,TRBJ1-4
TGCGCCAGCAGCCAAGAGAGTCGGATGGGCGAGCAGTACTTC,CASSQESRMGEQYF,TRBV4-1,NA,NA,TRBJ2-7
TGCGCCAGCAGCGTTCGGTGGGTTCCAGAGGAGCAGTACTTC,CASSVRWVPEEQYF,TRBV5-1,NA,NA,TRBJ2-5
TGCAGCAAATTCCCCCGTACAGGGGCCTACGAGCAGTACTTC,CSKFPRTGAYEQYF,TRBV20-1,TRBD1,NA,TRBJ2-7
TGTGCCAGCAGCGTAGGGCGTAGCGGGGCCGAGCAGTACTTC,CASSVGRSGAEQYF,TRBV7-2,TRBD2,NA,TRBJ2-7
TGTGCCAGCAGCTTAACCGGGACTAGCTCGGCAAAGTTCTTC,CASSLTGTSSAKFF,TRBV7-2,TRBD2,few,TRBJ2-1
TGTGCCAGCAGTGTGCTAAAGAACACTGAAGCTTTCTTT,CASSVLKNTEAFF,TRBV28,NA,NA,TRBJ1-1
TGTGCCAGCAGCAATTTCCCTAGCGCTATCCTTTTTTTTTCCGTGCAGTACTTC,CASSNFPSAILFFSVQYF,TRBV21-1,NA,NA,TRBJ2-5
TGTGCCAGCAGCTGGGGACAGGGGAACTATGGCTACACCTTC,CASSWGQGNYGYTF,TRBV5-1,TRBD1,few,TRBJ1-2
TGTGCCAGCAGTTCCGGGACAGCGACTTACGAGCAGTACTTC,CASSSGTATYEQYF,TRBV7-9,TRBD1,NA,TRBJ2-7
TGTGCCAGCAGTGAATGGGCCAGTGGCTCCTACAATGAGCAGTACTTC,CASSEWASGSYNEQYF,TRBV6-1,NA,few,TRBJ2-7
TGTGCCAGCAGCTCCCCGGACAGAGATATTTATGGGGAGCAGTTCTTC,CASSSPDRDIYGEQFF,TRBV7-9,NA,NA,TRBJ2-1
TGTGCCATCAGTGTATACAGGCTATCCCTCGATGGCTACACCTTC,CAISVYRLSLDGYTF,TRBV10-3,NA,NA,TRBJ1-2
TGTGCCAGCAGTACCCCCAAAAGGAACAATGAGCAGTACTTC,CASSTPKRNNEQYF,TRBV6-5,NA,NA,TRBJ2-7
TGTGCCAGCAGTTTATCTCTAGCGGGAGGGCAGAATGAGCAGTTCTTC,CASSLSLAGGQNEQFF,TRBV27,TRBD2,NA,TRBJ2-1
TGTGCCAGCAGTTTCCGAGAGGGCTTGACAGATACGCAGTATTTT,CASSFREGLTDTQYF,TRBV28,NA,NA,TRBJ2-3
TGCGCCAGCAGCGGGATAAGCGGGAGCGCGGCCACAGATACGCAGTATTTT,CASSGISGSAATDTQYF,TRBV5-1,TRBD2,NA,TRBJ2-3
TGTGCCAGCAGCCAAGGGCCGAACAGGGAGCAGCAGTTCTTC,CASSQGPNREQQFF,TRBV3-1,NA,few,TRBJ2-1
TGCGCCAGTAATCTCCTCGGGACAGGTATACACGAGCAGTACTTC,CASNLLGTGIHEQYF,TRBV5-1,TRBD1,few,TRBJ2-7
TGTGCCAGCAGCCCCCGGGTGAATACGGGGGGCGGGAGAGCTTTCTTT,CASSPRVNTGGGRAFF,TRBV7-2,NA,NA,TRBJ1-1
TGTGCCAGCTCACAGGGACTAGCGGGAGCTGGGTACTTC,CASSQGLAGAGYF,TRBV18,TRBD2,NA,TRBJ2-7
TGCGCCAGCAGCTTGGTGGACGCGAATGAGCAGTTCTTC,CASSLVDANEQFF,TRBV5-1,NA,NA,TRBJ2-1
TGTGCCACCAGCAGAGGGGACCAGACCCAGTACTTC,CATSRGDQTQYF,TRBV15,NA,few,TRBJ2-5
TGCAGCGTTGAAGCTTGGGACACTCACGAGACCCAGTACTTC,CSVEAWDTHETQYF,TRBV29-1,NA,many,TRBJ2-5
TGTGCCAGCAGCACAACAGGGGCAGGGGCCAACGTCCTGACTTTC,CASSTTGAGANVLTF,TRBV7-6,TRBD1,many,TRBJ2-6
TGTGCCAGCAGCCTCGCCAGCGGGAGATACAATGAGCAGTTCTTC,CASSLASGRYNEQFF,TRBV12-3/TRBV12-4,TRBD2,NA,TRBJ2-1
TGTGCCAGCAGTCAAAGGGGGGAGTACAATGAGCAGTTCTTC,CASSQRGEYNEQFF,TRBV6-4,NA,once,TRBJ2-1
TGCAGTGCTAGCGACACTGGTTCAAGCTCCTACGAGCAGTACTTC,CSASDTGSSSYEQYF,TRBV20-1,NA,NA,TRBJ2-7
TGTGCCAGCATCGATAACAGGGTCGAGCAGTACTTC,CASIDNRVEQYF,TRBV2,NA,few,TRBJ2-7